This TCR beta chain was sequenced for a study of blood T cell repertoires in COVID-19. Study context: Collection of acute and convalescent COVID-19 samples took place in the United States, Italy and Spain.

Enrolled through a virtual design, the participants were between roughly 18 and 90 years of age and came from some 26 US areas. Participant reports of clinical history set cohort assignment. This CDR3 has 12 amino acids. Germline CDR1 and CDR2: MNHEY and SVGAGI. V shed 8 bases and J 6 bases; nucleotides not matched to a gene: 5. Data came from immunoSEQ multiplex PCR; TCRdb stores just in-frame clones and leaves some out. Found here are a few hundred thousand clones, over 75% of them singletons; the top ten hold 0.9% to 1.2%. The TCR comes from a man in his thirties or forties who had recovered from COVID-19. Sample: PBMCs or T cells enriched from blood (not recorded which). The J gene is TRBJ2-7, the V gene TRBV6-5, with TRBD2 matching over 9 bases. The CDR3 DNA sequence: TGTGCCAGCTTAGCGGGAGCCGGCGAGCAGTACTTC. Translating gives CASLAGAGEQYF.